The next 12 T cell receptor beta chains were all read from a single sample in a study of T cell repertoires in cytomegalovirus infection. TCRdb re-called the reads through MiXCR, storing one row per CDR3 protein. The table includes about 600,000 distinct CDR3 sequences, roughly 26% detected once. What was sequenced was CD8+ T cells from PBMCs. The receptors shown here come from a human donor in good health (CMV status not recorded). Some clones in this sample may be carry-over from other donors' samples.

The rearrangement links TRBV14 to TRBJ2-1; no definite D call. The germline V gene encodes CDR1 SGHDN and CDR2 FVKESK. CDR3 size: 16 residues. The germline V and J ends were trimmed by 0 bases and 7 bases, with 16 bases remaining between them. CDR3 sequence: CASSQDRAPPLNEQFF. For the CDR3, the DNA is TGTGCCAGCAGCCAAGACCGGGCCCCACCGTTGAATGAGCAGTTCTTC. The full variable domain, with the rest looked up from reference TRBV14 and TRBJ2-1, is EAGVTQFPSHSVIEKGQTVTLRCDPISGHDNLYWYRRVMGKEIKFLLHFVKESKQDESGMPNNRFLAERTGGTYSTLKVQPAELEDSGVYFCASSQDRAPPLNEQFFGPGTRLTVL.

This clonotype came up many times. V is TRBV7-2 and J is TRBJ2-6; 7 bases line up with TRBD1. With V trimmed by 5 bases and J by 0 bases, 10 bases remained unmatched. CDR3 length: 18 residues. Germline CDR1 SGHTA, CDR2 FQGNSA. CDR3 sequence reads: CASSIEDRIHSGANVLTF. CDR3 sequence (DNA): TGTGCCAGCAGCATAGAGGACAGGATACACTCTGGGGCCAACGTCCTGACTTTC.

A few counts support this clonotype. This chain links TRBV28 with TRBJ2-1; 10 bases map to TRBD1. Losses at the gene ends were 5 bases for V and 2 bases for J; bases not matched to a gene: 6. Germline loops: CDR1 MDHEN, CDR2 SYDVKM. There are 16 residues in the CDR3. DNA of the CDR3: TGTGCCAGCAGTCCCCCCGGGACAGGGGCCTACAATGAGCAGTTCTTC. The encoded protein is CASSPPGTGAYNEQFF.

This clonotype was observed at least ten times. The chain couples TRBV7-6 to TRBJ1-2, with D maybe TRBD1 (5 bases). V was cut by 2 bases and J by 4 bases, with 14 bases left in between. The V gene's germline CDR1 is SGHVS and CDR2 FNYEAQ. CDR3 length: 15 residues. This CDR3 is CASSLWQGGSYGYTF. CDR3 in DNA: TGTGCCAGCAGCTTATGGCAGGGTGGGAGCTATGGCTACACCTTC.

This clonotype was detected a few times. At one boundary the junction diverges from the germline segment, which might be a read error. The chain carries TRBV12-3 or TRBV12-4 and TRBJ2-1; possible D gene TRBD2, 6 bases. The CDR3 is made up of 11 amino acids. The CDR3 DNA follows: TGTGCTAGCAGCGGGTCAAGTGAGCAGTTCTTC. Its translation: CASSGSSEQFF.

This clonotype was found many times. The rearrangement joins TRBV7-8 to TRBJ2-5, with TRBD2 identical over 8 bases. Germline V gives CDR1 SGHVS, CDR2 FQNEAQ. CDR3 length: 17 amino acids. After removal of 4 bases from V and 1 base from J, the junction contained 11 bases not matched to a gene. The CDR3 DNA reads TGTGCCAGCAGCTCCATGAATAGCGGGGCGATCCAAGAGACCCAGTACTTC. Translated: CASSSMNSGAIQETQYF.

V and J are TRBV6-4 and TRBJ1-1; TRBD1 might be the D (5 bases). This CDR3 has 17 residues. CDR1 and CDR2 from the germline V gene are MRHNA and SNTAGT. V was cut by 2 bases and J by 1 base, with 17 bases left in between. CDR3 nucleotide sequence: TGTGCCAGCAGTGACATTGAAAAGTCACAGGAGAACACTGAAGCTTTCTTT. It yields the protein CASSDIEKSQENTEAFF.

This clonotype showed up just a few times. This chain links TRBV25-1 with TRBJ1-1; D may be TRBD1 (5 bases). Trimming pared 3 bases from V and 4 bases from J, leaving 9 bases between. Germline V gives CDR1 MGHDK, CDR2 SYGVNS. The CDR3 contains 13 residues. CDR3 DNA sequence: TGTGCCAGCAGTGAGGGACGGGTCACTGAAGCTTTCTTT. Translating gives CASSEGRVTEAFF. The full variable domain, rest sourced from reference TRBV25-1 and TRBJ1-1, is EADIYQTPRYLVIGTGKKITLECSQTMGHDKMYWYQQDPGMELHLIHYSYGVNSTEKGDLSSESTVSRIRTEHFPLTLESARPSHTSQYLCASSEGRVTEAFFGQGTRLTVV.

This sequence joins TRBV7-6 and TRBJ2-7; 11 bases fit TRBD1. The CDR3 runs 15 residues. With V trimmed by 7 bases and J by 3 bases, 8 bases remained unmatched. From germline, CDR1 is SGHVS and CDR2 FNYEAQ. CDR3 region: CASTSGQGADYEQYV. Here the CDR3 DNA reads TGTGCCAGCACCTCAGGACAGGGGGCTGACTACGAGCAGTACGTC.

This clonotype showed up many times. The CDR3 sequence is CASSSGDRGPYEQYF. The CDR3 coding sequence is TGTGCCAGCAGTTCGGGGGACAGGGGCCCATACGAGCAGTACTTC. The chain is built from TRBV12-3 or TRBV12-4 and TRBJ2-7; 10 bases fit TRBD1. Trimming cost V 4 bases and J 4 bases; bases outside gene matches: 7. The CDR3 totals 15 residues.

CDR3 in amino acids: CASSSGQALQPQHF. The CDR3 DNA is TGTGCCAGCAGTTCAGGACAGGCCCTTCAGCCCCAGCATTTT. V is TRBV28 and J is TRBJ1-5, with 7 bases that match TRBD1. Germline values: CDR1 MDHEN, CDR2 SYDVKM. The V and J ends lost 4 bases and 6 bases, in that order; junction bases with no gene match: 6. This CDR3 has 14 amino acids. The full variable domain, with the rest looked up from reference TRBV28 and TRBJ1-5, is DVKVTQSSRYLVKRTGEKVFLECVQDMDHENMFWYRQDPGLGLRLIYFSYDVKMKEKGDIPEGYSVSREKKERFSLILESASTNQTSMYLCASSSGQALQPQHFGDGTRLSIL.

The chain's CDR3 is CASGTGDSGNTIYF. The CDR3 DNA reads as TGTGCCAGCGGCACAGGGGACTCTGGAAACACCATATATTTT. This chain uses TRBV6-1 with TRBJ1-3; 7 bases agree with TRBD1. CDR1 and CDR2 from the germline V gene are MNHNS and SASEGT. CDR3 length equals 14 residues. V trimming: 8 bases; J trimming: 0 bases; junction bases outside the gene matches: 4.